The 6 T cell receptor beta chains listed next were all sequenced from one sample in a study of cytomegalovirus exposure and HLA in healthy donors. 60 Vbeta and 13 Jbeta primers were used in PCR. Measured with immunoSEQ multiplex PCR; TCRdb has only the in-frame clones, and not every one. The sample shows 160,000 or so clones, about four fifths of them seen only once. What was sequenced was PBMCs. The receptors were gathered from a woman aged 50 to 60 in good health and CMV-seronegative.

This clone was seen more than once but under ten times. The rearrangement uses TRBV5-6 and TRBJ2-7; TRBD2 aligns across 10 bases. CDR3 length equals 15 residues. V dropped 4 bases and J dropped 1; count of bases not matched to a gene: 5. Germline assignment: CDR1 SGHDT and CDR2 YYEEEE. The CDR3 DNA reads TGTGCCAGCAGCCCACAGACTAGCGGGTCCTACGAGCAGTACTTC. Translation gives CASSPQTSGSYEQYF.

This clone was seen a single time. This chain joins TRBV7-6 and TRBJ1-1; 7 bases match TRBD1. The germline CDR1 and CDR2 sequences are SGHVS and FNYEAQ. V shed 5 bases, J shed 8 bases, and the junction held 11 bases outside the gene matches. The CDR3 length is 14 residues. The CDR3 reads CASSARTGDIEAFF. CDR3 bases: TGTGCCAGCAGCGCCCGGACAGGCGACATAGAAGCTTTCTTT.

The chain combines TRBV5-6 with TRBJ2-3, with D uncertain. Trimming removed 3 bases at V and 3 bases at J, with 14 bases between. The CDR3 runs to 15 residues. From germline, CDR1 is SGHDT and CDR2 YYEEEE. DNA for the CDR3: TGTGCCAGCAGCTCTTCAGTGGAGCTTACAGATACGCAGTATTTT. It encodes CASSSSVELTDTQYF.

The chain uses TRBV7-3 and TRBJ2-1, with no clear D. CDR3 length: 14 amino acids. The V and J ends lost 1 base and 9 bases respectively, with 13 bases between them. The germline CDR1 and CDR2 sequences are SGHTA and FQGTGA. As DNA, the CDR3 is TGTGCCAGCAGCTTAAACCCCACCCTCGGTGAGCAGTTCTTC. This gives the protein CASSLNPTLGEQFF. Filled out from reference TRBV7-3 and TRBJ2-1, the complete variable domain reads GAGVSQTPSNKVTEKGKYVELRCDPISGHTALYWYRQSLGQGPEFLIYFQGTGAADDSGLPNDRFFAVRPEGSVSTLKIQRTERGDSAVYLCASSLNPTLGEQFFGPGTRLTVL.

The rearrangement links TRBV5-1 to TRBJ2-5, with 11 bases identical to TRBD1. Germline loops: CDR1 SGHRS, CDR2 YFSETQ. CDR3 length: 15 residues. V was pared by 3 bases and J by 5 bases, with 6 bases of the junction left unmatched. Here the CDR3 DNA reads TGCGCCAGCAGCTCCGGGACAGGGGGTGGGGAGACCCAGTACTTC. Its translation: CASSSGTGGGETQYF.

The V and J genes are TRBV19 and TRBJ2-7; tentative D call: TRBD1 (5 bases). Germline-derived CDR1 and CDR2 are LNHDA and SQIVND (reference sequence). V lost 9 bases, J lost 0 bases, and 15 bases lay in between. This CDR3 has 14 residues. The chain's CDR3 is CASQRGHSSYEQYF. The CDR3 region has the DNA TGTGCCAGCCAAAGAGGACACAGCTCCTACGAGCAGTACTTC.